This paragraph reports one T cell receptor beta chain. The antigen is not known. The CDR3 runs to 14 residues. Deletions cut 1 base from V and 5 bases from J, with 11 bases between. CDR1 is MGHRA and CDR2 is YSYEKL in the germline V gene. RNA, once extracted, was reverse transcribed into cDNA for use as the sequencing template. Data came from immunoSEQ multiplex PCR; TCRdb stores just in-frame clones and leaves some out. The profile covers 110,000 or so clones, with less than 60% appearing a single time and 3% to 4% taken by the ten largest. The sample belongs to a study of CD8+ T cells in alopecia areata. Turning to the study itself: For the treated group, dosing was oral tofacitinib at 5 to 10 mg twice daily. Study results and limitations: Amid tofacitinib therapy, many expanded lesional clones stayed present in scalp and blood. Baseline CD8+ expansion's link to response remains uncertain, as there was one nonresponder.

Treatment of the sample: oral pan-JAK inhibitor, 5-10 mg twice daily. This clonotype was obtained from a human donor with alopecia areata. The chain couples TRBV4-1 to TRBJ1-2; D call uncertain. This specimen was CD4+ T cells sorted from blood, taken at week 24, from a patient treated with tofacitinib. CDR3 bases: TGCGCCAGCAGCCAAGCGAGGTCAGAATATGGCTACACCTTC. Amino acid sequence: CASSQARSEYGYTF.